This entry is about one TCR beta chain. Cohorts were determined from participant-reported clinical history. The entry originates in a study of blood T cell repertoires in COVID-19. Profiling relied on immunoSEQ multiplex PCR, and the TCRdb table lists in-frame clones only, not all of them. Found here are 150,000 to 200,000 clones, under 90% of them singletons; the top ten hold 10% to 15%. The CDR3 length is 17 residues. Per germline, CDR1 LGHDT and CDR2 YNNKEL (reference sequence). V was pared by 0 bases and J by 3 bases, with 14 bases between. The chain is built from TRBV3-1 (or the pseudogene TRBV3-2) and TRBJ2-2; D is ambiguous. The sequence was collected from a man between 45 and 60 years old who had recovered from COVID-19. The sequencing input was PBMCs or T cells enriched from blood (not recorded which). The CDR3 DNA reads as TGTGCCAGCAGCCAAGACCCGTTGGTGGCCTACACCGGGGAGCTGTTTTTT. Its translation: CASSQDPLVAYTGELFF.